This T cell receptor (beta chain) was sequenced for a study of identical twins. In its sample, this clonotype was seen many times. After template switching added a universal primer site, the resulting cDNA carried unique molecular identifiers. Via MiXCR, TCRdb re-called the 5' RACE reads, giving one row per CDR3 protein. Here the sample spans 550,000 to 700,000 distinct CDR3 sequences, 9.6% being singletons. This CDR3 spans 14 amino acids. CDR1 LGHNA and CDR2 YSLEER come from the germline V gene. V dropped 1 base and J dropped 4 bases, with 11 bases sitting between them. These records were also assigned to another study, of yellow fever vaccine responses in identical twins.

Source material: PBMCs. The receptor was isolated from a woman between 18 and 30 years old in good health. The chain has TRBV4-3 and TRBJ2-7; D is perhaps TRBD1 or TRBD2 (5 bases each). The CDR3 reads CASSQGGAEYEQYF. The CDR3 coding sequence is TGCGCCAGCAGCCAAGGAGGGGCAGAGTACGAGCAGTACTTC.